The entry below describes one T cell receptor (beta chain). Under the authors' procedure: Amplified reference gene primers provided the basis for estimating nucleated cell counts. Sequenced by immunoSEQ multiplex PCR; TCRdb stores in-frame clones only, minus some. D and trimming come from the DNA, and the V and J calls and clone size come from that table. The sample holds about 210,000 clones, approximately 85% seen once. Seattle's enrolled individuals joined amid active infection and were then monitored longitudinally. From germline, CDR1 is MGHDK and CDR2 SYGVNS. V lost 3 bases to trimming and J lost 0 bases, with 8 bases between them. CDR3 length: 14 amino acids. This record comes from a study of blood T cell repertoires in COVID-19. Study-wide context: Acute and convalescent COVID-19 specimens originated in the United States, Italy and Spain.

Sample: peripheral blood. This clonotype originated in a man over 45 with COVID-19, enrolled during active disease. The chain recombines TRBV25-1 with TRBJ1-2, with D perhaps matching TRBD1 (6 bases). The DNA of the CDR3 is TGTGCCAGCAGTGAGGGACACCCTAACTATGGCTACACCTTC. Protein: CASSEGHPNYGYTF.